This T cell receptor beta chain was sequenced in a study of T-cell memory formation after mild COVID-19. Study summary: Among the donors, TCR clusters were largely specific to each donor. Findings and caveats of the study: Some clones that responded turned up in pre-infection memory, which suggests that cross-reactive memory joined in. A second wave of clones peaked on day 37, and their SARS-CoV-2 specificity went unconfirmed.

Germline CDR1 is SEHNR and CDR2 is FQNEAQ (reference sequence). This CDR3 is 16 amino acids long. V shed 6 bases and J 2 bases; nucleotides not matched to a gene: 10. The TCR alpha and TCR beta cDNA libraries, bearing sample barcodes and UMIs, were generated by 5'RACE using constant-segment primers. TCRdb itself ran the 5' RACE reads through MiXCR, one entry per CDR3 protein. The sample lists 190,000 or so distinct CDR3 sequences, about a fifth occurring once. Concerning this clonotype: Its antigen remains unidentified.

Sample: PBMCs or a T cell subset sorted from them (not recorded which). This chain uses TRBV7-9 with TRBJ1-3; 7 bases are shared with TRBD1. The clonotype comes from an adult woman who had mild COVID-19 (a few samples of this study predate the infection). Cell type and time point are not known. For the CDR3, the DNA is TGTGCCAGCAGTCCGACGACCGGGACAGCTGGAAACACCATATATTTT. Protein product: CASSPTTGTAGNTIYF.